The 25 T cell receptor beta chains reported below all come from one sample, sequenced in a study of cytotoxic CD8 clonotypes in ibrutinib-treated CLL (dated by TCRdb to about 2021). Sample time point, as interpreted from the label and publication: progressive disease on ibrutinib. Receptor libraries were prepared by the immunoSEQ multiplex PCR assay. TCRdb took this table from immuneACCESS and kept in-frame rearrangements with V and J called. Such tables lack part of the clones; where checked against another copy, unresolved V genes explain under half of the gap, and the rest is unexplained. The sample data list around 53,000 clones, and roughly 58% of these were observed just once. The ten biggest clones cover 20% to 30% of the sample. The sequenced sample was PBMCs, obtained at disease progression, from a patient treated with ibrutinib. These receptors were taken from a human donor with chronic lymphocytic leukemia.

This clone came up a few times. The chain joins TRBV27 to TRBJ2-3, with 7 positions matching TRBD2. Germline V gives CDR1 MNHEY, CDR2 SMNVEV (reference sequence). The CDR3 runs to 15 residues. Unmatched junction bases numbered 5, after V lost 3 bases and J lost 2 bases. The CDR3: CASSFQGGVTDTQYF. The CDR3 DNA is TGTGCCAGCAGTTTTCAGGGAGGGGTCACAGATACGCAGTATTTT.

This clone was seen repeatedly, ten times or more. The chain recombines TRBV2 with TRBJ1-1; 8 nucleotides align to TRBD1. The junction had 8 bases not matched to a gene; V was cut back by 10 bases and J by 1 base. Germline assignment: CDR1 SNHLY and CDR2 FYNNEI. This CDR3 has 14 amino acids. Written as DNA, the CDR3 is TGTGCCATACTCTCAGGGGGCGCGAACACTGAAGCTTTCTTT. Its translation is CAILSGGANTEAFF. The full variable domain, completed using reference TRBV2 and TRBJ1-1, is EPEVTQTPSHQVTQMGQEVILRCVPISNHLYFYWYRQILGQKVEFLVSFYNNEISEKSEIFDDQFSVERPDGSNFTLKIRSTKLEDSAMYFCAILSGGANTEAFFGQGTRLTVV.

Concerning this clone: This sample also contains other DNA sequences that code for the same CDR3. The CDR3 region is CASSPPGTSGNNEQFF. The CDR3 DNA reads as TGTGCCAGCTCACCACCGGGAACTAGCGGAAACAATGAGCAGTTCTTC. The chain carries TRBV18 and TRBJ2-1, with 8 bases fitting TRBD2. The CDR3 has 16 residues. Per the germline V gene, CDR1 is KGHSH and CDR2 is LQKENI. Trimming at V came to 0 bases and at J to 5 bases, leaving 6 bases not matched to a gene.

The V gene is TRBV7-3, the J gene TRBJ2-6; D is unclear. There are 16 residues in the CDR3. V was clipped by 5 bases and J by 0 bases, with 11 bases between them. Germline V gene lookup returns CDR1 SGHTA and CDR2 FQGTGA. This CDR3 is CASSPQTVSGANVLTF. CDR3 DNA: TGTGCCAGCAGCCCTCAAACCGTCTCTGGGGCCAACGTCCTGACTTTC.

This CDR3 is CASSLDPAMNTEAFF. The CDR3 bases are TGCGCCAGCAGCTTGGATCCGGCCATGAACACTGAAGCTTTCTTT. The chain uses TRBV5-1 and TRBJ1-1; D is unresolved. The CDR3 has 15 amino acids. Germline-derived CDR1 and CDR2 are SGHRS and YFSETQ. Trimming removed 0 bases at V and 0 bases at J, with 9 bases between.

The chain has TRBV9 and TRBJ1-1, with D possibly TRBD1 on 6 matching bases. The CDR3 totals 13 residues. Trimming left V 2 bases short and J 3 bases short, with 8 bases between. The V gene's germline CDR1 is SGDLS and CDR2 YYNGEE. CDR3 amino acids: CASSVNRDTEAFF. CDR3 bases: TGTGCCAGCAGCGTCAACAGGGACACTGAAGCTTTCTTT.

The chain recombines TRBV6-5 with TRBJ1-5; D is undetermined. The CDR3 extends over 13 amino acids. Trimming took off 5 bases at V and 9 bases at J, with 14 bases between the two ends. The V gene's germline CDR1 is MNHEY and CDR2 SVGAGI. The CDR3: CASSPRNNPPQHF. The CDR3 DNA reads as TGTGCCAGCAGTCCCCGAAATAACCCGCCCCAGCATTTT.

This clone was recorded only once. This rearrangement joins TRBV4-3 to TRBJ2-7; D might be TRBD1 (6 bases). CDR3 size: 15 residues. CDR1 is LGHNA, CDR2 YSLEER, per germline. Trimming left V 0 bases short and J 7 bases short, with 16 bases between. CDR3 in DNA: TGCGCCAGCAGCCAAGATTCCAGGGGTTCGCGGGAGCAGTACTTC. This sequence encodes CASSQDSRGSREQYF.

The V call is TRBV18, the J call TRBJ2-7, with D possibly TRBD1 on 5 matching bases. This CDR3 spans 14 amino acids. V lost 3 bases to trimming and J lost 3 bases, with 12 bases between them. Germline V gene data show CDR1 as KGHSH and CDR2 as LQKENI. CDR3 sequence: CASSPSRVDYEQYF. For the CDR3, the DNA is TGTGCCAGCTCACCGTCCAGGGTAGACTACGAGCAGTACTTC.

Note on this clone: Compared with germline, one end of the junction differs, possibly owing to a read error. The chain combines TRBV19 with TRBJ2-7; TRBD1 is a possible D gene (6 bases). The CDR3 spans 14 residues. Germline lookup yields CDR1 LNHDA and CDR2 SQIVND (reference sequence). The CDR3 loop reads CASSRDTRGLFQNF. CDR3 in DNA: TGTGCCAGTAGCAGAGATACCAGGGGATTATTCCAAAATTTC.

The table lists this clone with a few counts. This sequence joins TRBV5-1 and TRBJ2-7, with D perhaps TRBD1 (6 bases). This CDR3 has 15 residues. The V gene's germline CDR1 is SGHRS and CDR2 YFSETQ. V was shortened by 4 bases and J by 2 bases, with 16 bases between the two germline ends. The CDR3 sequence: CASSTSGTPTYEQYF. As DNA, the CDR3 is TGCGCCAGCAGCACATCCGGGACACCGACCTACGAGCAGTACTTC.

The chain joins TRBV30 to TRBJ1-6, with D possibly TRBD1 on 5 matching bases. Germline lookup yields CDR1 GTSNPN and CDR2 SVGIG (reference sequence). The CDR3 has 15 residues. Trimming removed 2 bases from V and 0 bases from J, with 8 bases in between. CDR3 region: CAWSPGASYNSPLHF. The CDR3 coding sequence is TGTGCCTGGAGTCCCGGGGCCTCCTATAATTCACCCCTCCACTTT.

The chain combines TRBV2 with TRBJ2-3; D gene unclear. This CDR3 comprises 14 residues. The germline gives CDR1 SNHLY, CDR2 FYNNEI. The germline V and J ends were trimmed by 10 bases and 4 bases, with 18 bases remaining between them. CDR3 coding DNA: TGTGCCACCCCGCGAGGCCCTCACGCAGATACGCAGTATTTT. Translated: CATPRGPHADTQYF.

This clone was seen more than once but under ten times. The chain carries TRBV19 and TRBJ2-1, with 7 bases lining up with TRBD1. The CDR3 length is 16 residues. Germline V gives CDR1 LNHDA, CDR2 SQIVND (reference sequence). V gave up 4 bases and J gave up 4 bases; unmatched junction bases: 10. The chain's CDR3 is CASSRQGLFPYNEQFF. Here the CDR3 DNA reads TGTGCCAGTAGTAGACAGGGTTTGTTTCCTTACAATGAGCAGTTCTTC.

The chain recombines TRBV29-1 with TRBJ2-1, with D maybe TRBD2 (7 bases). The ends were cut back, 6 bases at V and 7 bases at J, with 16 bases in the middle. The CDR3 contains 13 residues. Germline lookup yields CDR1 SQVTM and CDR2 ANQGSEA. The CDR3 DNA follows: TGCAGCGTAGGTATGGGGGGGCTTAATGAGCAGTTCTTC. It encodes CSVGMGGLNEQFF.

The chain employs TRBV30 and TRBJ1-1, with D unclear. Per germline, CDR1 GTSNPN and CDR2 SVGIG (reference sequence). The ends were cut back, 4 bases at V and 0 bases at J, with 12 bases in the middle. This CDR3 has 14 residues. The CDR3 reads CAWTLEQLNTEAFF. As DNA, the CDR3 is TGTGCCTGGACCCTAGAACAGTTGAACACTGAAGCTTTCTTT. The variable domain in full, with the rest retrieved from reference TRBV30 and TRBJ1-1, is SQTIHQWPATLVQPVGSPLSLECTVEGTSNPNLYWYRQAAGRGLQLLFYSVGIGQISSEVPQNLSASRPQDRQFILSSKKLLLSDSGFYLCAWTLEQLNTEAFFGQGTRLTVV.

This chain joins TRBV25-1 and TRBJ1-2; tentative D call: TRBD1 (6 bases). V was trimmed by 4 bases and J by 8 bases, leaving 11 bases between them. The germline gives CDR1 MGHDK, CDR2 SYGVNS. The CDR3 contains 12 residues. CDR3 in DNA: TGTGCCAGCAGTGCCTACAGGGACGGCTACACCTTC. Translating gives CASSAYRDGYTF.

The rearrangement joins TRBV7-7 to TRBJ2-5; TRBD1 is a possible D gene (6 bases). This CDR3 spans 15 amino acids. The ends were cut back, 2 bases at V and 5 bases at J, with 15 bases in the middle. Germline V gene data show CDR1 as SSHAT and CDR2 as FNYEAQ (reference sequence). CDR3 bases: TGTGCCAGCAGCTTACTCAGGGGATCGGGGGAGACCCAGTACTTC. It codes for CASSLLRGSGETQYF.

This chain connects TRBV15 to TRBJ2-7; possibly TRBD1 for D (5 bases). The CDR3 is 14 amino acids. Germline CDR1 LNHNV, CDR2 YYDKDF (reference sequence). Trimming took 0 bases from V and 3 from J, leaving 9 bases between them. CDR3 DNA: TGTGCCACCAGCAGAGAGACAGAGGTCTACGAGCAGTACTTC. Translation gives CATSRETEVYEQYF.

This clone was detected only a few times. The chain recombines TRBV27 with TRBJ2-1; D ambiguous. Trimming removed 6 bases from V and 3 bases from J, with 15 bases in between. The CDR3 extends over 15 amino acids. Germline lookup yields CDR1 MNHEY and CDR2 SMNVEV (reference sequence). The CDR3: CASRPDPVVYNEQFF. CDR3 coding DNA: TGTGCCAGCAGGCCGGACCCGGTTGTCTACAATGAGCAGTTCTTC.

CDR3 bases: TGTGCCAGCAGCGTAGGGGCTTTTGGCGGAGCTTTCTTT. It translates to CASSVGAFGGAFF. This rearrangement joins TRBV9 to TRBJ1-1; no clear D gene. Trimming stripped 0 bases from V and 10 bases from J, with 13 bases between. CDR1 and CDR2 (germline): SGDLS, YYNGEE. This CDR3 has 13 amino acids.

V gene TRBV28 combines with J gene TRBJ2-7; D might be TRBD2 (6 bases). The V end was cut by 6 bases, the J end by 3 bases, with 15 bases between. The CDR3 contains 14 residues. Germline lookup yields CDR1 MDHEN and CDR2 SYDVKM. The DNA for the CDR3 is TGTGCCAGCAGGGGATCGGGGGAAGGCTACGAGCAGTACTTC. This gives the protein CASRGSGEGYEQYF.

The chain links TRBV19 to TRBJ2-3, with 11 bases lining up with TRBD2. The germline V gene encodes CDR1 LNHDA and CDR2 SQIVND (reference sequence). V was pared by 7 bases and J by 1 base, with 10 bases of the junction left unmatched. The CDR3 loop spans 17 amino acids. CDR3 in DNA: TGTGCCAGTAAGTCCGGGACTAGCGGCGGCGGCACAGATACGCAGTATTTT. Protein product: CASKSGTSGGGTDTQYF.

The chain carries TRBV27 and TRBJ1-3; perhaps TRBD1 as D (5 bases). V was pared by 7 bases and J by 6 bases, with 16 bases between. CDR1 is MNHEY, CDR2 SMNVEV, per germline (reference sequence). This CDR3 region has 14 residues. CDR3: CASKSGLLTNTIYF. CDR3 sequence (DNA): TGTGCCAGCAAATCGGGACTGCTGACAAACACCATATATTTT.

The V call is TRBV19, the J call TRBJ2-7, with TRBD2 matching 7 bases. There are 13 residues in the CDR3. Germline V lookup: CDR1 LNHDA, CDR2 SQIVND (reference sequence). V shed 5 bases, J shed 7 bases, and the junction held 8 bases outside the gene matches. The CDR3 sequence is CASSDTRTREQYF. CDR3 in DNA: TGTGCCAGTAGTGATACAAGGACTAGGGAGCAGTACTTC.